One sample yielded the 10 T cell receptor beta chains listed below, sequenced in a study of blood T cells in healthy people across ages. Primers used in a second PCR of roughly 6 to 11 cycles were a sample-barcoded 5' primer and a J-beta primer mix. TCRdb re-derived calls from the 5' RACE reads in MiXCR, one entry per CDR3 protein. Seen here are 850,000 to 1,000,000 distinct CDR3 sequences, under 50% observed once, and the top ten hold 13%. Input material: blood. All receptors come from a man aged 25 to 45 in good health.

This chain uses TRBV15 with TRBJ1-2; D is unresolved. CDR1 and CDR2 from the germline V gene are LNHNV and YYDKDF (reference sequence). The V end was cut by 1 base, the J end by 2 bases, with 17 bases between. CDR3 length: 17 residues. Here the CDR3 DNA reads TGTGCCACCAGCAGAGGAGAGGGCCAGCGACAAAACTATGGCTACACCTTC. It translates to CATSRGEGQRQNYGYTF.

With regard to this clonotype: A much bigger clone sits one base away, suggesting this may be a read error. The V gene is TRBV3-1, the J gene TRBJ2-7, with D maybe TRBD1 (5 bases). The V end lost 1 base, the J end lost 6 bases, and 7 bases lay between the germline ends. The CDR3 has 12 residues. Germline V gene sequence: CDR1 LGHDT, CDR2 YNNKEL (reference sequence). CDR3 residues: CASSQVGAEQYF. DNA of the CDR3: TGTGCCAGCAGCCAAGTAGGGGCCGAGCAGTACTTC.

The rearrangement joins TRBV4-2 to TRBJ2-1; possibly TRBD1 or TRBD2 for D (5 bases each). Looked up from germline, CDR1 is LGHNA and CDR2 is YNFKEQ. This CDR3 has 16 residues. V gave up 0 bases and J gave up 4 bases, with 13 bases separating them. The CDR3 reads CASSQDWGRKYNEQFF. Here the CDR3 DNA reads TGTGCCAGCAGCCAAGATTGGGGACGGAAATACAATGAGCAGTTCTTC.

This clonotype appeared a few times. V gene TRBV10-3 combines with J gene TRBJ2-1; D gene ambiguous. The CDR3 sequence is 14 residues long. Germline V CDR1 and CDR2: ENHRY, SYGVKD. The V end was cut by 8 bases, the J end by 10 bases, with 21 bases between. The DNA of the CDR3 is TGTGCCATCGGCTATAATGACCCAGCGAGGGAGCAGTTCTTC. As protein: CAIGYNDPAREQFF.

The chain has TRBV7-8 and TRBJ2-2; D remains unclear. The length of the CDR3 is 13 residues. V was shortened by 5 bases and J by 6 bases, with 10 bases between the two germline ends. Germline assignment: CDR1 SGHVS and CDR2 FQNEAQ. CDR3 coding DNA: TGTGCCAGCAGCGCCGAATGGGCCGGGGAGCTGTTTTTT. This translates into CASSAEWAGELFF.

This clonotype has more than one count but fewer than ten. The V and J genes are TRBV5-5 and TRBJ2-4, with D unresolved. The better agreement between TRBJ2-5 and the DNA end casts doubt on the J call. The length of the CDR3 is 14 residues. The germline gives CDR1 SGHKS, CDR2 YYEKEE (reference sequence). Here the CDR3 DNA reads TGTGCCAGCAGTCCTGGACGAAGGGAAGAGACCCAGTACTTC. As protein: CASSPGRREETQYF.

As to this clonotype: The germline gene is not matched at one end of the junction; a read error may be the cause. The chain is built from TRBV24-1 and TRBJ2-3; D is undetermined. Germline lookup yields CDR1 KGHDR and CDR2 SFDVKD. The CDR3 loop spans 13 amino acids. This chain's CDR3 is CVTSDPSTDTQYF. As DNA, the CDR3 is TGTGTCACCAGTGATCCGAGCACAGATACGCAGTATTTT.

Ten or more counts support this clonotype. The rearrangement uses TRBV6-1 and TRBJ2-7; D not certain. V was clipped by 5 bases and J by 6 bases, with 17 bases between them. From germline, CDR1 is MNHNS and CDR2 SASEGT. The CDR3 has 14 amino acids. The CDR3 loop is CASSTAPGPFEQYF. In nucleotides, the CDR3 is TGTGCCAGCAGTACGGCCCCCGGCCCTTTCGAGCAGTACTTC.

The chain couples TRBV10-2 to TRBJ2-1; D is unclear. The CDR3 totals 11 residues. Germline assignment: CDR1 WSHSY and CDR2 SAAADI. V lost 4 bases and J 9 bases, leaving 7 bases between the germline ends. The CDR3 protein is CASSAGPEQFF. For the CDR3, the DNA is TGCGCCAGCAGTGCGGGCCCTGAGCAGTTCTTC.

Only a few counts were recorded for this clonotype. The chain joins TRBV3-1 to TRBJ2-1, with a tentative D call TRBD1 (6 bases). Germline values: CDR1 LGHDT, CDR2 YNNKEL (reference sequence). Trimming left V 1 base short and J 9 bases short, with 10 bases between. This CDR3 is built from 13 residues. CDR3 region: CASSQAGRGEQFF. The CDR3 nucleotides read TGTGCCAGCAGCCAAGCGGGCAGGGGTGAGCAGTTCTTC.